Below are 16 T cell receptor beta chains sequenced from a single sample in a study of T cells in localized non-small cell lung cancer. TCRdb's table, derived via immunoSEQ multiplex PCR, lists solely in-frame clones and lacks some. The sample holds approximately 7,000 clones, roughly 94% seen once. Sequencing used peripheral blood mononuclear cells, obtained before any cancer treatment. The source of these receptors is a male donor at least 60 years old with stage II lung adenocarcinoma.

The genes are TRBV5-1 and TRBJ2-7, with 11 bases that match TRBD1. The CDR3 extends over 14 amino acids. V dropped 5 bases and J dropped 3; count of bases not matched to a gene: 4. CDR1 SGHRS and CDR2 YFSETQ come from the germline V gene. CDR3 nucleotide sequence: TGCGCCAGCAGTGCCGGGACAGGGGGCTACGAGCAGTACTTC. Translating gives CASSAGTGGYEQYF.

The chain employs TRBV5-1 and TRBJ2-2, with 10 bases identical to TRBD2. This CDR3 region has 16 residues. Germline-derived CDR1 and CDR2 are SGHRS and YFSETQ. Trimming removed 4 bases from V and 5 bases from J; junction bases left unmatched: 8. CDR3 nucleotide sequence: TGCGCCAGCAGCCCTCCTAGCGGGGGAGGTACCGGGGAGCTGTTTTTT. Translation: CASSPPSGGGTGELFF.

The chain links TRBV29-1 to TRBJ1-6; the D gene is possibly TRBD1 (6 bases). Looked up from germline, CDR1 is SQVTM and CDR2 is ANQGSEA. With 5 bases removed from V and 7 bases from J, the gap between germline ends came to 12 bases. The CDR3 is made up of 13 amino acids. The CDR3 region is CSVRGPGNSPLHF. As DNA, the CDR3 is TGCAGCGTTCGGGGGCCGGGGAATTCACCCCTCCACTTT.

This clone was recorded a few times. The chain carries TRBV4-3 and TRBJ1-5; D uncertain. The germline gives CDR1 LGHNA, CDR2 YSLEER. This CDR3 is built from 14 residues. Trimming shortened V by 0 bases and J by 1 base, and 4 bases separated the two germline ends. The CDR3: CASSQDPSNQPQHF. For the CDR3, the DNA is TGCGCCAGCAGCCAAGATCCGAGCAATCAGCCCCAGCATTTT.

The V gene is TRBV9, the J gene TRBJ1-4; maybe TRBD1 (5 bases). Trimming took 4 bases from V and 7 from J, leaving 11 bases between them. CDR3 length: 13 amino acids. Germline assignment: CDR1 SGDLS and CDR2 YYNGEE. The CDR3 DNA sequence: TGTGCCAGCAGCTCCGGGACCATTGAAAAACTGTTTTTT. Protein: CASSSGTIEKLFF.

The chain couples TRBV7-2 to TRBJ2-5; 8 nucleotides align to TRBD2. This CDR3 contains 17 residues. Germline values: CDR1 SGHTA, CDR2 FQGNSA. The V segment lost 0 bases and the J segment 2 bases; nucleotides outside the gene matches: 8. The chain's CDR3 is CASSLAPWGGGQETQYF. CDR3 coding DNA: TGTGCCAGCAGCTTAGCCCCTTGGGGCGGGGGGCAAGAGACCCAGTACTTC.

This sequence joins TRBV7-9 and TRBJ2-3, with TRBD2 matching 9 bases. V lost 3 bases and J lost 2; bases outside the gene matches: 9. The CDR3 sequence is 17 residues long. Germline V gives CDR1 SEHNR, CDR2 FQNEAQ (reference sequence). CDR3 nucleotide sequence: TGTGCCAGCAGCTTGAGTGTTAGCGGGAGCCTCACAGATACGCAGTATTTT. Its translation: CASSLSVSGSLTDTQYF.

This sequence joins TRBV19 and TRBJ2-2; D uncertain. Trimming stripped 7 bases from V and 0 bases from J, with 9 bases between. This CDR3 is built from 14 residues. Germline V gene data show CDR1 as LNHDA and CDR2 as SQIVND (reference sequence). In DNA, the CDR3 is TGTGCCAGTATATCACAGACGAACACCGGGGAGCTGTTTTTT. It encodes CASISQTNTGELFF.

This chain connects TRBV11-2 to TRBJ2-7; tentative D call: TRBD1 (7 bases). The ends were cut back, 1 base at V and 6 bases at J, with 28 bases in the middle. The germline gives CDR1 SGHAT, CDR2 FQNNGV. The CDR3 has 19 amino acids. The CDR3, as DNA: TGTGCCAGCAGCTTAGGAGGCAGGGGGGCCCTCTTAGGCGGCGGCGAGCAGTACTTC. It specifies CASSLGGRGALLGGGEQYF.

The chain combines TRBV5-1 with TRBJ1-5; 8 bases fit TRBD1. Looked up from germline, CDR1 is SGHRS and CDR2 is YFSETQ. The CDR3 sequence is 15 residues long. The ends lost 0 bases at V and 4 bases at J; junction bases unmatched: 3. CDR3 amino acids: CASSLAGQENQPQHF. CDR3 DNA sequence: TGCGCCAGCAGCTTGGCGGGACAGGAGAATCAGCCCCAGCATTTT.

This clone was found once. The V call is TRBV4-1, the J call TRBJ2-1; 9 nucleotides align to TRBD1. V shed 4 bases and J 4 bases; nucleotides not matched to a gene: 5. The germline V gene has CDR1 MGHRA and CDR2 YSYEKL. The CDR3 loop spans 15 amino acids. The CDR3 here is CASSPSGTGYNEQFF. DNA for the CDR3: TGCGCCAGCAGCCCCTCCGGGACAGGGTACAATGAGCAGTTCTTC.

The chain combines TRBV7-6 with TRBJ1-6; D is perhaps TRBD1 (5 bases). Trimming left V 5 bases short and J 5 bases short, with 10 bases between. The germline V gene encodes CDR1 SGHVS and CDR2 FNYEAQ. The CDR3 spans 14 residues. The CDR3 sequence: CASSPGTDNSPLHF. As DNA, the CDR3 is TGTGCCAGCAGCCCCGGGACCGATAATTCACCCCTCCACTTT.

This CDR3 reads CASNQGLGQPQHF. In nucleotides, the CDR3 is TGTGCCAGCAACCAGGGTCTCGGTCAGCCCCAGCATTTT. The chain has TRBV5-8 and TRBJ1-5; possible D gene TRBD1, 5 bases. Trimming took off 6 bases at V and 6 bases at J, with 13 bases between the two ends. The CDR3 covers 13 residues. Germline lookup yields CDR1 SGHTS and CDR2 YDEGEE.

This chain links TRBV11-2 with TRBJ2-7; 8 nucleotides line up with TRBD2. Germline V CDR1 and CDR2: SGHAT, FQNNGV. V trimming: 1 base; J trimming: 0 bases; junction bases outside the gene matches: 5. The CDR3 has 16 residues. This chain's CDR3 is CASSLASGGFSYEQYF. The CDR3 nucleotides read TGTGCCAGCAGCTTAGCGAGCGGGGGATTCTCCTACGAGCAGTACTTC.

The rearrangement joins TRBV5-1 to TRBJ2-3; D gene uncertain. The CDR3 runs 13 residues. Germline CDR1 reads SGHRS; CDR2 reads YFSETQ. Trimming pared 7 bases from V and 4 bases from J, leaving 13 bases between. In nucleotides, the CDR3 is TGCGCCAGCGGGGATTACAGCGCAGATACGCAGTATTTT. Translation: CASGDYSADTQYF.

This clone has a single count. V usage is TRBV7-6 and J usage is TRBJ2-7; a weak D match, TRBD1 (6 bases). The CDR3 loop spans 15 amino acids. Germline V lookup: CDR1 SGHVS, CDR2 FNYEAQ. Trimming took 2 bases from V and 3 from J, leaving 14 bases between them. CDR3 sequence: CASSLSGTPNYEQYF. CDR3 nucleotide sequence: TGTGCCAGCAGCTTAAGTGGGACACCGAACTACGAGCAGTACTTC.